The source of this T cell receptor (beta chain) is a study of regulatory T cells in long-lasting Graves disease. Whole-study findings and limits: It was possible that the small sample size reduced accuracy.

This CDR3 comprises 15 residues. The J segment lost 6 bases and the V segment lost 5 bases, leaving 8 bases of the junction unmatched. In the case of this clonotype: Its specificity is unknown.

Documented time point: newly diagnosed GD, antithyroid drugs for less than 3 months. The authors made the TCR library using RNA they extracted from PBMCs. American Thyroid Association guidelines served as the basis for diagnosing Graves' disease. With iRepertoire HTBI primers and Arm-PCR of CDR3 regions, TCR beta libraries were built. TCRdb recomputed calls from the multiplex PCR reads with MiXCR, one row per CDR3 protein. The sample gives roughly 350,000 distinct CDR3 sequences, around 15% of which show up once; just over 20% is in the top ten. This sample was shared with a second study, whose subject was T cells in Graves' hyperthyroidism and ophthalmopathy. According to that study: Initially, a first-round RT-PCR of the TCR CDR3 employed the HTBI primer set.

The sequence derives from a woman between 18 and 29 years old with Graves disease. The starting material was peripheral blood mononuclear cells (PBMCs), obtained at new diagnosis, from a patient treated with antithyroid drugs. The chain employs TRBV12-3 or TRBV12-4 and TRBJ2-1; 9 bases match TRBD2. DNA of the CDR3: TGTGCCAGCAGTCGGGGACTAGCCAAACTCAATGAGCAGTTCTTC. This encodes CASSRGLAKLNEQFF.